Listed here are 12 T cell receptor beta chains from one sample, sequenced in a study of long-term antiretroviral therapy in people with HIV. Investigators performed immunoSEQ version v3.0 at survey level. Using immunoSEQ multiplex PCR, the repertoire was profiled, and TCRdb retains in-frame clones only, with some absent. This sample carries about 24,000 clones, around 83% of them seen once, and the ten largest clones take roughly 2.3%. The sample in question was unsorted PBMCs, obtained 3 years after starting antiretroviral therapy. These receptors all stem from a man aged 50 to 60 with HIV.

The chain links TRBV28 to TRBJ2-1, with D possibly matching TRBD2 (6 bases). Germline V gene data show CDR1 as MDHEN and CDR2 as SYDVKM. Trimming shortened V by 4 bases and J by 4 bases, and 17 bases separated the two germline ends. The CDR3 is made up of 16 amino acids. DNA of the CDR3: TGTGCCAGCAGTTCTCATTGGCTCGGGGGTTACAATGAGCAGTTCTTC. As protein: CASSSHWLGGYNEQFF.

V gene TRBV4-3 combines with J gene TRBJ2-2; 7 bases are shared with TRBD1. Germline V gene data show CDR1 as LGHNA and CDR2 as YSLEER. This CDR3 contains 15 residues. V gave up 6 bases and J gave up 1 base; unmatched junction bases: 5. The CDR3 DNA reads TGCGCCAGCAGTCTGTGGACAGGGAACACCGGGGAGCTGTTTTTT. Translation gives CASSLWTGNTGELFF.

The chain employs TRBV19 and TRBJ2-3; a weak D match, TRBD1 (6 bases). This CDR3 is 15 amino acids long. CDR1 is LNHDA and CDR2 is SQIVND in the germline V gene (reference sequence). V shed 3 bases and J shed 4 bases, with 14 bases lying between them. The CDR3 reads CASSMVGGPADTQYF. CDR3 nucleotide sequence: TGTGCCAGTAGTATGGTTGGGGGCCCCGCAGATACGCAGTATTTT.

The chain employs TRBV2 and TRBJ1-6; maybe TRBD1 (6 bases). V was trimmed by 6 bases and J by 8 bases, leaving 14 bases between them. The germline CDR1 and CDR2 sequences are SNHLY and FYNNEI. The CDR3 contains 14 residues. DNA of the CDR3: TGTGCCAGCAGGAGGGGAGGGGGGTATTCACCCCTCCACTTT. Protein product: CASRRGGGYSPLHF.

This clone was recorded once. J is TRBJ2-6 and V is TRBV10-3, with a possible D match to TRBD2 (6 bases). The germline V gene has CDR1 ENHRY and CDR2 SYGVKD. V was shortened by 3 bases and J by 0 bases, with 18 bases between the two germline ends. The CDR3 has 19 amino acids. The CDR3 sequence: CAISDLAVLRYSGANVLTF. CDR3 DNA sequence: TGTGCCATCAGTGATTTAGCGGTTCTCAGGTACTCTGGGGCCAACGTCCTGACTTTC.

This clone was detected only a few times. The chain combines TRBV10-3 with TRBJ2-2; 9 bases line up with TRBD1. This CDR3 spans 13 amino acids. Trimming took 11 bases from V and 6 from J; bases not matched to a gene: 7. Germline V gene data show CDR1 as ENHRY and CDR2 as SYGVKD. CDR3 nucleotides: TGTGCCGCCACAGGGGGCTCAGCCGGGGAGCTGTTTTTT. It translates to CAATGGSAGELFF.

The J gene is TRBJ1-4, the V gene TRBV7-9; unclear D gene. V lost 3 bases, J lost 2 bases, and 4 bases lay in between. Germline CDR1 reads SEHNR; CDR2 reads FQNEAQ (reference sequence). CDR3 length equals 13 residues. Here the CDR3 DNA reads TGTGCCAGCAGCTTGGGTACTAATGAAAAACTGTTTTTT. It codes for CASSLGTNEKLFF.

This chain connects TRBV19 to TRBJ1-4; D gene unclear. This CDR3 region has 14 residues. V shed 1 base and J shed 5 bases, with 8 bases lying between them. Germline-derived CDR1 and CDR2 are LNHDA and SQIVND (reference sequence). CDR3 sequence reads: CASSIAGLNEKLFF. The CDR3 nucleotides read TGTGCCAGTAGTATAGCCGGTTTAAATGAAAAACTGTTTTTT.

The CDR3 region is CASSLAFIAGGGGQETQYF. In DNA, the CDR3 is TGCGCCAGCAGCTTGGCCTTTATCGCGGGTGGGGGCGGCCAAGAGACCCAGTACTTC. The V call is TRBV5-1, the J call TRBJ2-5, with D maybe TRBD1 (6 bases). The CDR3 runs 19 residues. Trimming stripped 0 bases from V and 1 base from J, with 22 bases between. CDR1 is SGHRS, CDR2 YFSETQ, per germline. The whole variable domain, remainder taken from reference TRBV5-1 and TRBJ2-5, is KAGVTQTPRYLIKTRGQQVTLSCSPISGHRSVSWYQQTPGQGLQFLFEYFSETQRNKGNFPGRFSGRQFSNSRSEMNVSTLELGDSALYLCASSLAFIAGGGGQETQYFGPGTRLLVL.

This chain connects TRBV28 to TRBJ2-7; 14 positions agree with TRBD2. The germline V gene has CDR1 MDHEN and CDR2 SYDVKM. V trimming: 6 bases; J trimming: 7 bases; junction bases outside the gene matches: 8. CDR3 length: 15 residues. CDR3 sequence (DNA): TGTGCCAGCAGGGGACTAGCGGGAGTCGGGGGGGAGCAGTACTTC. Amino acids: CASRGLAGVGGEQYF.

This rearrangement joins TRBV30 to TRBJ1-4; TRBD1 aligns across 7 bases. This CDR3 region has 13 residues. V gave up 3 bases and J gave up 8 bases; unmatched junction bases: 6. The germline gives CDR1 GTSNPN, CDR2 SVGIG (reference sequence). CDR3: CAWSRQGGEKLFF. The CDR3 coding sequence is TGTGCCTGGAGCCGACAGGGAGGCGAAAAACTGTTTTTT.

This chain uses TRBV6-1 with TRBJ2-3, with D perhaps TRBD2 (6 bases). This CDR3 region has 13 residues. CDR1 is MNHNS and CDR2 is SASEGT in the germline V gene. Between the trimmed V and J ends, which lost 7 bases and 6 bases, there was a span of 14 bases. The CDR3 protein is CASTGQAGDTQYF. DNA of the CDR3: TGTGCCAGCACGGGGCAGGCGGGGGATACGCAGTATTTT.